Following are 23 T cell receptor beta chains from one sample sequenced in a study of cytomegalovirus exposure and HLA in healthy donors. The PCR ran on 60 Vbeta and 13 Jbeta primers. The assay was immunoSEQ multiplex PCR, and TCRdb's table has in-frame clones only and misses some. The sample lists 220,000 or so clones, 70% to 85% occurring once. Sequencing used PBMCs. The receptors were gathered from a male donor in good health and CMV-seronegative.

CDR3 loop: CASSFVGGNNEQFF. In nucleotides, the CDR3 is TGTGCCAGCAGTTTTGTGGGAGGGAACAATGAGCAGTTCTTC. This rearrangement joins TRBV7-9 to TRBJ2-1, with 7 nucleotides matching TRBD2. Trimming took 6 bases from V and 5 from J; bases not matched to a gene: 7. Looked up from germline, CDR1 is SEHNR and CDR2 is FQNEAQ (reference sequence). CDR3 length equals 14 residues.

This chain joins TRBV13 and TRBJ2-5; 11 nucleotides line up with TRBD2. Germline loops: CDR1 PRHDT, CDR2 FYEKMQ (reference sequence). J was trimmed by 2 bases and V by 5 bases; bases with no gene match: 10. The CDR3 is made up of 17 amino acids. The CDR3 DNA follows: TGTGCCAGCAGCCCTACCCCCGGGACTAGCGGACAAGAGACCCAGTACTTC. Translation gives CASSPTPGTSGQETQYF.

The V and J genes are TRBV5-1 and TRBJ2-5; 8 nucleotides match TRBD1. Germline CDR1 SGHRS, CDR2 YFSETQ. The CDR3 has 15 amino acids. Trimming at V came to 1 base and at J to 5 bases, leaving 7 bases not matched to a gene. The CDR3 loop reads CASSLIGQGSETQYF. The CDR3 DNA sequence: TGCGCCAGCAGCTTGATTGGACAGGGCTCCGAGACCCAGTACTTC.

The chain has TRBV27 and TRBJ2-5, with 9 bases identical to TRBD1. Trimming at V came to 10 bases and at J to 5 bases, leaving 11 bases not matched to a gene. Looked up from germline, CDR1 is MNHEY and CDR2 is SMNVEV (reference sequence). The CDR3 contains 14 residues. CDR3 region: CATSQGAQGETQYF. The DNA for the CDR3 is TGTGCCACCTCACAGGGGGCGCAGGGGGAGACCCAGTACTTC.

The V gene is TRBV13, the J gene TRBJ1-1; 8 nucleotides agree with TRBD1. V lost 5 bases to trimming and J lost 4 bases; unmatched junction nucleotides: 3. CDR3 length: 13 amino acids. The germline CDR1 and CDR2 sequences are PRHDT and FYEKMQ (reference sequence). The CDR3 DNA is TGTGCCAGCAGCGGCGACAGGGGCACTGAAGCTTTCTTT. It translates to CASSGDRGTEAFF.

This clone appeared a single time. This chain uses TRBV5-4 with TRBJ2-1, with 12 bases matching TRBD2. The CDR3 loop spans 17 amino acids. Germline assignment: CDR1 SGHNT and CDR2 YYREEE (reference sequence). The V gene end was trimmed by 4 bases and the J gene end by 7 bases; junction bases not matched to a gene: 12. The CDR3 protein is CASSPTSGSLALNEQFF. The CDR3 coding sequence is TGTGCCAGCAGCCCGACTAGCGGGAGCCTTGCGTTAAATGAGCAGTTCTTC.

This chain connects TRBV15 to TRBJ2-5; weak D call: TRBD1 (7 bases). CDR3 size: 15 residues. The germline gives CDR1 LNHNV, CDR2 YYDKDF (reference sequence). V was shortened by 5 bases and J by 4 bases, with 17 bases between the two germline ends. The CDR3 spells CATSEAGGQSETQYF. CDR3 nucleotides: TGTGCCACCAGCGAGGCCGGGGGACAGTCAGAGACCCAGTACTTC.

The V call is TRBV19, the J call TRBJ1-2, with 7 bases matching TRBD1. The V segment lost 7 bases and the J segment 4 bases; nucleotides outside the gene matches: 9. CDR1 is LNHDA, CDR2 SQIVND, per germline (reference sequence). This CDR3 spans 14 amino acids. The CDR3 DNA reads as TGTGCCAGTACTCCGACAGGGTCCCCCTATGGCTACACCTTC. Translating it yields CASTPTGSPYGYTF.

The rearrangement links TRBV11-2 to TRBJ2-6; 7 bases match TRBD1. With 0 bases clipped from V and 0 bases from J, the junction kept 8 bases outside the gene matches. The CDR3 consists of 19 residues. Germline V lookup: CDR1 SGHAT, CDR2 FQNNGV. DNA for the CDR3: TGTGCCAGCAGCTTAGAACCCCTGGGACAGCGCTCTGGGGCCAACGTCCTGACTTTC. Protein product: CASSLEPLGQRSGANVLTF.

This clone was recorded only once. This chain joins TRBV19 and TRBJ2-5; 7 bases agree with TRBD2. Trimming cost V 7 bases and J 4 bases; bases outside gene matches: 15. Germline CDR1 LNHDA, CDR2 SQIVND (reference sequence). The CDR3 totals 16 residues. The CDR3, as DNA: TGTGCCAGTACTAGAGTTGCTAGCGGTAGACGAGAGACCCAGTACTTC. Translated, it gives CASTRVASGRRETQYF.

In regard to this clone: This sample includes further DNA sequences coding for the same CDR3. The CDR3 protein is CASSLRGEQYF. For the CDR3, the DNA is TGTGCCAGCAGCTTACGAGGGGAGCAGTACTTC. This sequence joins TRBV11-2 and TRBJ2-7; tentative D call: TRBD2 (5 bases). V lost 2 bases and J lost 7, with 6 bases in between. Germline V gene lookup returns CDR1 SGHAT and CDR2 FQNNGV. The CDR3 loop spans 11 amino acids.

The chain couples TRBV10-3 to TRBJ1-5, with TRBD1 matching 8 bases. Per germline, CDR1 ENHRY and CDR2 SYGVKD. Trimming took 6 bases from V and 7 from J; bases not matched to a gene: 8. The CDR3 totals 14 residues. Written as DNA, the CDR3 is TGTGCCATCAGAGAGGACAGGGTGGACCAGCCCCAGCATTTT. This encodes CAIREDRVDQPQHF.

Comment on this clone: At one boundary the junction diverges from the germline segment, which might be a read error. The chain is built from TRBV27 and TRBJ2-7; 8 bases match TRBD1. CDR1 is MNHEY and CDR2 is SMNVEV in the germline V gene (reference sequence). The CDR3 loop spans 16 amino acids. CDR3 loop: CASSLKSGGGPHEQCF. CDR3 nucleotides: TGTGCCAGCAGCCTGAAGTCAGGGGGCGGGCCACACGAGCAGTGCTTC.

The chain combines TRBV15 with TRBJ2-7; D remains ambiguous. This CDR3 has 12 amino acids. Per germline, CDR1 LNHNV and CDR2 YYDKDF (reference sequence). The germline V and J ends were trimmed by 5 bases and 4 bases, with 9 bases remaining between them. The CDR3 sequence: CATSPATYEQYF. The CDR3 nucleotides are TGTGCCACCAGCCCCGCCACTTACGAGCAGTACTTC.

This clone turned up a few times. V usage is TRBV2 and J usage is TRBJ1-4, with 10 bases identical to TRBD1. J lost 7 bases, V lost 6 bases, and 8 bases had no gene match. CDR1 and CDR2 (germline): SNHLY, FYNNEI. The CDR3 has 15 amino acids. For the CDR3, the DNA is TGTGCCAGCAGGCGGAGGACAGGGGGTAGTGAAAAACTGTTTTTT. Encoded protein: CASRRRTGGSEKLFF.

The genes are TRBV5-1 and TRBJ2-7; perhaps TRBD1 as D (7 bases). The V gene's germline CDR1 is SGHRS and CDR2 YFSETQ. There are 13 residues in the CDR3. V lost 7 bases and J 2 bases, leaving 13 bases between the germline ends. CDR3 amino acids: CASAGTATYEQYF. The CDR3 DNA sequence: TGCGCCAGCGCGGGGACAGCAACCTACGAGCAGTACTTC.

The V and J genes are TRBV19 and TRBJ2-2; TRBD1 aligns across 7 bases. From germline, CDR1 is LNHDA and CDR2 SQIVND (reference sequence). The CDR3 length is 14 residues. The V gene end was trimmed by 8 bases and the J gene end by 6 bases; junction bases not matched to a gene: 9. In DNA, the CDR3 is TGTGCCAGTGCCGTAGGGGGCCAATCCGGGGAGCTGTTTTTT. Its protein product is CASAVGGQSGELFF.

This clone was observed a handful of times. This chain connects TRBV5-1 to TRBJ2-7, with a weak D call TRBD1 (5 bases). The V gene's germline CDR1 is SGHRS and CDR2 YFSETQ. Trimming pared 4 bases from V and 4 bases from J, leaving 15 bases between. This CDR3 comprises 14 residues. CDR3 sequence: CASSPGSAGYEQYF. DNA for the CDR3: TGCGCCAGCAGCCCCGGTTCGGCAGGGTACGAGCAGTACTTC.

This chain uses TRBV9 with TRBJ2-1; a weak D match, TRBD1 (6 bases). Germline V CDR1 and CDR2: SGDLS, YYNGEE. Trimming cost V 0 bases and J 6 bases, with 13 bases left between them. The CDR3 loop spans 15 amino acids. The chain's CDR3 is CASSVGGQPSNEQFF. CDR3 coding DNA: TGTGCCAGCAGCGTAGGAGGACAGCCGTCCAATGAGCAGTTCTTC.

The V and J genes are TRBV5-1 and TRBJ2-7, with 9 bases fitting TRBD1. Germline CDR1 and CDR2: SGHRS and YFSETQ. The CDR3 spans 15 residues. With 4 bases clipped from V and 6 bases from J, the junction kept 11 bases outside the gene matches. Here the CDR3 reads CASSLGRQGVGEQYF. In DNA, the CDR3 is TGCGCCAGCAGCCTGGGGAGACAGGGGGTGGGCGAGCAGTACTTC.

V usage is TRBV19 and J usage is TRBJ1-1; D gene ambiguous. V was clipped by 5 bases and J by 5 bases, with 12 bases between them. The CDR3 runs 13 residues. Germline V gene data show CDR1 as LNHDA and CDR2 as SQIVND (reference sequence). CDR3 region: CASSSRIRTEAFF. CDR3 DNA sequence: TGTGCCAGTAGTTCGCGGATCCGAACTGAAGCTTTCTTT.

The chain has TRBV7-9 and TRBJ2-1; D may be TRBD2 (5 bases). Trimming took 4 bases from V and 6 from J, leaving 16 bases between them. Germline V CDR1 and CDR2: SEHNR, FQNEAQ (reference sequence). The CDR3 sequence is 15 residues long. The CDR3 loop reads CASSSLPRAANEQFF. CDR3 coding DNA: TGTGCCAGCAGCTCCCTTCCAAGAGCGGCCAATGAGCAGTTCTTC. Full variable domain (outside the CDR3, taken from reference TRBV7-9 and TRBJ2-1): DTGVSQNPRHKITKRGQNVTFRCDPISEHNRLYWYRQTLGQGPEFLTYFQNEAQLEKSRLLSDRFSAERPKGSFSTLEIQRTEQGDSAMYLCASSSLPRAANEQFFGPGTRLTVL.

The chain combines TRBV9 with TRBJ2-2; unclear D gene. CDR3 size: 13 residues. Germline values: CDR1 SGDLS, CDR2 YYNGEE. V lost 2 bases to trimming and J lost 4 bases, with 6 bases between them. CDR3 DNA sequence: TGTGCCAGCAGCGTTTCCGGCACCGGGGAGCTGTTTTTT. It encodes CASSVSGTGELFF.